Listed below are T cell receptor beta chains from one sample, sequenced in a study of cytomegalovirus exposure and HLA in healthy donors. Repertoires were generated with immunoSEQ multiplex PCR, while TCRdb's copy carries only in-frame clones and drops some. The table includes about 210,000 clones, around 90% detected once. The material sequenced was PBMCs. The receptors derive from a boy younger than 10 in good health and CMV-seronegative. Both conserved end residues are part of each CDR3. A D gene is named only where the DNA matches it firmly. The listing skips clone size in some rows; elsewhere it reads once, few, many or a size class.

CDR3nt	CDR3aa	len	abundance	v_gene	j_gene	d_gene
TGTGCCAGCAGCGTAGGCGTAGCGGGACTCTACGAGCAGTACTTC	CASSVGVAGLYEQYF	15	-	TRBV9	TRBJ2-7	TRBD2
TGTGCCAGCAGCCAAGTGCGCGGGAGCGGGGAGCTGTTTTTT	CASSQVRGSGELFF	14	-	TRBV14	TRBJ2-2	TRBD2
TGTGCCAGCAGCCAGTCCCCGGGTTCCTACGAGCAGTACTTC	CASSQSPGSYEQYF	14	-	TRBV6-5	TRBJ2-7	-
TGTGCCAGCAGCTTAACAGGGGACGAGCAGTACTTC	CASSLTGDEQYF	12	-	TRBV28	TRBJ2-7	TRBD1
TGCAGCGCTGGCCGGGAGAACACTGAAGCTTTCTTT	CSAGRENTEAFF	12	-	TRBV29-1	TRBJ1-1	-
TGCGCCAGCAGCCCCGAAACCCTCCGGGACAGGGGCTACGAGCAGTACTTC	CASSPETLRDRGYEQYF	17	-	TRBV5-1	TRBJ2-7	TRBD1
TGTGCCAGCTTTGGACTAGCGGGAGCCTTTTCCGATGAGCAGTTCTTC	CASFGLAGAFSDEQFF	16	-	TRBV7-2	TRBJ2-1	TRBD2
TGTGCCAGCAGAACGGGACAGGGGAAAGCAGATACGCAGTATTTT	CASRTGQGKADTQYF	15	-	TRBV6-1	TRBJ2-3	TRBD1
TGTGCCAGCAGCTTTCCGGGGGATACCTATGGCTACACCTTC	CASSFPGDTYGYTF	14	once	TRBV5-4	TRBJ1-2	-
TGTGCCAGCACCCTACGGTCTCTGGACAGGGGTTTTGATGGCTACACCTTC	CASTLRSLDRGFDGYTF	17	-	TRBV27	TRBJ1-2	TRBD1